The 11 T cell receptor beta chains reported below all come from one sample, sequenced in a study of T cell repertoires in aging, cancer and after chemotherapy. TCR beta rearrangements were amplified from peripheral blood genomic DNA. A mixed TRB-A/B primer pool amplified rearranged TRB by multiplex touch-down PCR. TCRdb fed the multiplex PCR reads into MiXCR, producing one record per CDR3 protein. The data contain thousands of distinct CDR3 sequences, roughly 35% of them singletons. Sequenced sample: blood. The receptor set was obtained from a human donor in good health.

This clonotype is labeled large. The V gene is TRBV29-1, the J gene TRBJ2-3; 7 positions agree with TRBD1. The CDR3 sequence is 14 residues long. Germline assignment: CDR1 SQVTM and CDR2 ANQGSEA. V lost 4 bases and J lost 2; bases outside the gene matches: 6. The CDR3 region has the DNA TGCAGCGTTGCTGGGACAGCAGACACAGATACGCAGTATTTT. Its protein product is CSVAGTADTDTQYF.

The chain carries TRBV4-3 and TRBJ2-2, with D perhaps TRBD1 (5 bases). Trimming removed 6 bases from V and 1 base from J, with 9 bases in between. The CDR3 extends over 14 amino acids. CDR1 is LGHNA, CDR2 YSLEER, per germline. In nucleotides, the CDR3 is TGCGCCAGCAGACAAAGGGGGAACACCGGGGAGCTGTTTTTT. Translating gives CASRQRGNTGELFF.

The CDR3 region is CASRPYPQGLIQSTDTQYF. CDR3 nucleotides: TGTGCCAGCAGGCCTTACCCGCAGGGACTCATTCAAAGCACAGATACGCAGTATTTT. The rearrangement uses TRBV27 and TRBJ2-3, with TRBD2 as a possible D gene (6 bases). Germline CDR1 is MNHEY and CDR2 is SMNVEV (reference sequence). The ends were cut back, 6 bases at V and 0 bases at J, with 25 bases in the middle. CDR3 size: 19 residues.

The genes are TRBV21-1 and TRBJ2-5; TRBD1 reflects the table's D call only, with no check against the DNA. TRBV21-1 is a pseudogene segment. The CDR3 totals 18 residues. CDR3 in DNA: TGTGCCAGCAGCAAAGGTCCCCCGGGACAGGGGCCCCAAGAGACCCAGTACTTC. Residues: CASSKGPPGQGPQETQYF.

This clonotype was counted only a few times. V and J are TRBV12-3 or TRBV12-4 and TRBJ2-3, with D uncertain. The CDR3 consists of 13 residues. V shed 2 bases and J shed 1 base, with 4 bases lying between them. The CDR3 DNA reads TGTGCCAGCAGTTTACCAGGCACAGATACGCAGTATTTT. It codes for CASSLPGTDTQYF.

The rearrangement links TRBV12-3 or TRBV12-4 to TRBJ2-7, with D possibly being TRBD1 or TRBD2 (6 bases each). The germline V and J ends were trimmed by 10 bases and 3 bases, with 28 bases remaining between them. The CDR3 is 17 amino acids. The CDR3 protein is CATLFWGGNKGGYEQYF. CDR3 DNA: TGTGCCACCCTTTTTTGGGGAGGAAATAAAGGGGGCTACGAGCAGTACTTC.

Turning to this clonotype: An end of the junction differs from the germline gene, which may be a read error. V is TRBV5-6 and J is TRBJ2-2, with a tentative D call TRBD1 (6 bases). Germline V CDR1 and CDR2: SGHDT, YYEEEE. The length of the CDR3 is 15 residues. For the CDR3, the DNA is TGCGCCAGCAGCAGGACAGAGACGAACACCGGGGAGCTGTTTTTT. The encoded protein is CASSRTETNTGELFF. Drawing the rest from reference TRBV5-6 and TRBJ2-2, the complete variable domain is DAGVTQSPTHLIKTRGQQVTLRCSPKSGHDTVSWYQQALGQGPQFIFQYYEEEERQRGNFPDRFSGHQFPNYSSELNVNALLLGDSALYLCASSRTETNTGELFFGEGSRLTVL.

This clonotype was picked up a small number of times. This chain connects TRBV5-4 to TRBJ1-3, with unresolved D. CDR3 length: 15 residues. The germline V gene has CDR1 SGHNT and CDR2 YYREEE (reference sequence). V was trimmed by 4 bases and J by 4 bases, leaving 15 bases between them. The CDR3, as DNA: TGTGCCAGCAGCCATCAGCCGACAAGCGGAAACACCATATATTTT. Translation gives CASSHQPTSGNTIYF. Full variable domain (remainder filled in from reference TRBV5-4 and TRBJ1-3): ETGVTQSPTHLIKTRGQQVTLRCSSQSGHNTVSWYQQALGQGPQFIFQYYREEENGRGNFPPRFSGLQFPNYSSELNVNALELDDSALYLCASSHQPTSGNTIYFGEGSWLTVV.

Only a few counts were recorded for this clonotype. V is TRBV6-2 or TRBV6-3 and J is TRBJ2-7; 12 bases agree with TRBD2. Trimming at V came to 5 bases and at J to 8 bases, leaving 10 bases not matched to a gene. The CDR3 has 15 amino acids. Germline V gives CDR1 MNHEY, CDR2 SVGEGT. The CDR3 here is CASSPTGTSGRKQYF. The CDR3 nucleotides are TGTGCCAGCAGTCCCACCGGGACTAGCGGGCGGAAGCAGTACTTC.

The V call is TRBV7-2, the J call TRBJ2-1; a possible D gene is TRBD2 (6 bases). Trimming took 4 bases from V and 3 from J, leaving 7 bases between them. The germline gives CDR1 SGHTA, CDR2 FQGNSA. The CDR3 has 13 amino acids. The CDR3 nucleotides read TGTGCCAGCAGCTCGGGACTCTACAATGAGCAGTTCTTC. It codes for CASSSGLYNEQFF.

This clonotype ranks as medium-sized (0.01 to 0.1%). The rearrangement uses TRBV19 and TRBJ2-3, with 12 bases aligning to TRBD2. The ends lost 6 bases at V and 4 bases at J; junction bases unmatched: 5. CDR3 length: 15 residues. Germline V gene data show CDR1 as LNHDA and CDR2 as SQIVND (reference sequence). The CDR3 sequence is CASSRLAGVADTQYF. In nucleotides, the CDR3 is TGTGCCAGTAGCAGACTAGCGGGAGTGGCAGATACGCAGTATTTT. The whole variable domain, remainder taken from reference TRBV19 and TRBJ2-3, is DGGITQSPKYLFRKEGQNVTLSCEQNLNHDAMYWYRQDPGQGLRLIYYSQIVNDFQKGDIAEGYSVSREKKESFPLTVTSAQKNPTAFYLCASSRLAGVADTQYFGPGTRLTVL.